What follows are 14 T cell receptor beta chains derived from one specimen sequenced in a study of blood T cells in healthy people across ages. Primed by a sample-barcoded 5' primer and a J-beta primer mix, a second PCR proceeded for roughly 6 to 12 cycles. TCRdb independently ran MiXCR on the 5' RACE reads; one entry per CDR3 protein. The sample has about 1.8 million distinct CDR3 sequences; roughly 52% are singletons. The sample consisted of blood. The origin of the receptors is a woman aged 40-49 years in good health.

This clonotype was seen only a few times. The chain joins TRBV16 to TRBJ1-6; 7 nucleotides align to TRBD1. Germline values: CDR1 KGHSY, CDR2 FQNENV. With 0 bases clipped from V and 7 bases from J, the junction kept 6 bases outside the gene matches. The CDR3 runs to 16 residues. The CDR3 sequence: CASSQSVTGVNSPLHF. CDR3 nucleotides: TGTGCCAGCAGCCAATCGGTAACAGGGGTCAATTCACCCCTCCACTTT.

The chain is built from TRBV24-1 and TRBJ2-1; 9 bases are shared with TRBD2. V shed 4 bases and J 6 bases; nucleotides not matched to a gene: 3. Germline CDR1 and CDR2: KGHDR and SFDVKD. The CDR3 is 14 residues long. The CDR3 DNA is TGTGCCACCAGTGACCCGACTAGCGGCAATGAGCAGTTCTTC. Protein sequence: CATSDPTSGNEQFF.

This clonotype has only a few counts. The chain links TRBV20-1 to TRBJ1-2; tentative D call: TRBD1 (5 bases). Trimming removed 1 base from V and 10 bases from J, with 13 bases in between. This CDR3 is 12 amino acids long. Per the germline V gene, CDR1 is DFQATT and CDR2 is SNEGSKA (reference sequence). Written as DNA, the CDR3 is TGCAGTGCTAGAGGGGAGGGGCCGGACTACACCTTC. Its translation: CSARGEGPDYTF.

The CDR3 loop reads CASSEMDSYGYTF. The DNA for the CDR3 is TGTGCCAGCAGTGAAATGGACAGCTATGGCTACACCTTC. This chain links TRBV2 with TRBJ1-2; D possibly corresponds to TRBD1 (6 bases). Germline V lookup: CDR1 SNHLY, CDR2 FYNNEI. With 2 bases removed from V and 4 bases from J, the gap between germline ends came to 8 bases. The CDR3 extends over 13 amino acids.

The V gene is TRBV20-1, the J gene TRBJ2-5; 9 nucleotides agree with TRBD1. CDR3 length: 17 residues. Losses at the gene ends were 6 bases for V and 5 bases for J; bases not matched to a gene: 19. Germline lookup yields CDR1 DFQATT and CDR2 SNEGSKA (reference sequence). CDR3 sequence reads: CSAALSRDRVYLETQYF. The CDR3 nucleotides read TGCAGTGCAGCCCTCAGCCGGGACAGGGTGTACCTGGAGACCCAGTACTTC.

This clonotype has a handful of counts. V gene TRBV12-3 or TRBV12-4 combines with J gene TRBJ2-7, with 8 bases matching TRBD1. J lost 1 base, V lost 3 bases, and 5 bases had no gene match. The CDR3 contains 15 residues. The CDR3 DNA follows: TGTGCCAGCAGTTTTTTTACAGGGGGTTCCTACGAGCAGTACTTC. It is translated as CASSFFTGGSYEQYF.

This chain uses TRBV6-2 or TRBV6-3 with TRBJ2-1; 7 bases are a match to TRBD1. Germline assignment: CDR1 MNHEY and CDR2 SVGEGT. J was trimmed by 7 bases and V by 1 base; bases with no gene match: 10. The CDR3 is 16 residues long. The CDR3, as DNA: TGTGCCAGCAGTTACTTGAGGGACAGTAGATTGAATGAGCAGTTCTTC. Its translation is CASSYLRDSRLNEQFF.

The chain couples TRBV28 to TRBJ2-6; a weak D match, TRBD1 (8 bases). V was cut by 5 bases and J by 3 bases, with 11 bases left in between. The CDR3 contains 15 residues. Germline V CDR1 and CDR2: MDHEN, SYDVKM. CDR3 region: CASSTGGGGANVLTF. The CDR3 nucleotides are TGTGCCAGCAGTACAGGGGGGGGTGGGGCCAACGTCCTGACTTTC. Drawing the rest from reference TRBV28 and TRBJ2-6, the complete variable domain is DVKVTQSSRYLVKRTGEKVFLECVQDMDHENMFWYRQDPGLGLRLIYFSYDVKMKEKGDIPEGYSVSREKKERFSLILESASTNQTSMYLCASSTGGGGANVLTFGAGSRLTVL.

This chain connects TRBV5-6 to TRBJ1-1; D might be TRBD1 (6 bases). V was trimmed by 5 bases and J by 3 bases, leaving 11 bases between them. The germline V gene encodes CDR1 SGHDT and CDR2 YYEEEE. There are 13 residues in the CDR3. The CDR3 coding sequence is TGTGCCAGCAGTGCCCCAGGGGACACTGAAGCTTTCTTT. This codes for CASSAPGDTEAFF.

The chain couples TRBV7-6 to TRBJ2-7, with D perhaps matching TRBD1 or TRBD2 (5 bases each). CDR1 and CDR2 from the germline V gene are SGHVS and FNYEAQ. The CDR3 runs 15 residues. Trimming removed 6 bases from V and 6 bases from J, with 21 bases in between. The CDR3 reads CASRILGDRGSEQYF. The DNA of the CDR3 is TGTGCCAGCAGAATACTCGGCGACCGGGGCTCCGAGCAGTACTTC.

This clonotype has more than one count but fewer than ten. The rearrangement uses TRBV5-1 and TRBJ2-3; 8 bases line up with TRBD1. The CDR3 has 16 residues. Trimming took 4 bases from V and 3 from J; bases not matched to a gene: 10. In germline, CDR1 is SGHRS, CDR2 YFSETQ. CDR3 amino acids: CASSQGTGTTTDTQYF. In nucleotides, the CDR3 is TGCGCCAGCAGCCAAGGGACAGGCACTACTACAGATACGCAGTATTTT.

The chain has TRBV28 and TRBJ2-5; 8 nucleotides align to TRBD2. The end of the DNA fits TRBJ2-7 better, so the J call may be wrong. This CDR3 region has 15 residues. Germline assignment: CDR1 MDHEN and CDR2 SYDVKM. The chain's CDR3 is CASSSPGGGFYEQYF. CDR3 nucleotides: TGTGCCAGCAGTTCCCCCGGCGGGGGGTTCTACGAGCAGTACTTC.

The CDR3 bases are TGTGCCAGCAGCTTAGGGGGGCAGGGGGCGATCGAGACCCAGTACTTC. This codes for CASSLGGQGAIETQYF. The J gene is TRBJ2-5, the V gene TRBV7-2; TRBD1 matches 8 bases. The CDR3 is 16 amino acids. The junction had 9 bases not matched to a gene; V was cut back by 1 base and J by 5 bases. Germline CDR1 and CDR2: SGHTA and FQGNSA. The whole variable domain, remainder taken from reference TRBV7-2 and TRBJ2-5, is GAGVSQSPSNKVTEKGKDVELRCDPISGHTALYWYRQSLGQGLEFLIYFQGNSAPDKSGLPSDRFSAERTGGSVSTLTIQRTQQEDSAVYLCASSLGGQGAIETQYFGPGTRLLVL.

This clonotype was found a few times. The chain couples TRBV7-3 to TRBJ2-5; TRBD2 agrees at 8 bases. CDR3 length: 15 residues. Germline V lookup: CDR1 SGHTA, CDR2 FQGTGA. The ends lost 5 bases at V and 4 bases at J; junction bases unmatched: 9. This CDR3 reads CASSRQAGVAETQYF. The CDR3 DNA sequence: TGTGCCAGCAGCCGCCAAGCGGGGGTAGCAGAGACCCAGTACTTC.